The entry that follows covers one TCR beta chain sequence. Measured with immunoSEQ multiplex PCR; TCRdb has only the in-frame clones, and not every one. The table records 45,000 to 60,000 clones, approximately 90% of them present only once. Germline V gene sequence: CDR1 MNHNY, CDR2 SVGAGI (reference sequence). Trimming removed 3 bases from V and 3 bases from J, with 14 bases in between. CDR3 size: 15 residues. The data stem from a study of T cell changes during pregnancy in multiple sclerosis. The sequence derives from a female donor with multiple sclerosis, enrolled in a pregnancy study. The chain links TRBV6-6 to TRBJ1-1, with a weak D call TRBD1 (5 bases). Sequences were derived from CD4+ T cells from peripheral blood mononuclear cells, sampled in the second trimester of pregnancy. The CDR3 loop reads CASSYTLQGDTEAFF. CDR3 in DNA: TGTGCCAGCAGTTATACTTTACAAGGGGACACTGAAGCTTTCTTT.